A selection of T cell receptor beta chains follows, all from one sample in a study of CD8+ T cells in alopecia areata. The method was immunoSEQ multiplex PCR; TCRdb's version includes in-frame clones alone and lacks a portion of them. This table holds approximately 180,000 clones, roughly 60% found once. The sequences come from CD4+ T cells sorted from blood, collected at week 0. The receptors here all came from a human donor with alopecia areata. CDR3s include the opening cysteine and the closing phenylalanine or tryptophan. The D gene is left open where the match is weak. Clone size is stated in some rows and not others, as once, few, many or a class when expanded.

V gene	J gene	D gene	clone size	CDR3 DNA	CDR3 protein
TRBV4-3	TRBJ1-6	NA	NA	TGCGCCAGCAGCCAAGAATCCAAGCATTCACCCCTCCACTTT	CASSQESKHSPLHF
TRBV4-3	TRBJ1-5	NA	NA	TGCGCCAGCAGCCAAGACAGGGGCCCCAATCAGCCCCAGCATTTT	CASSQDRGPNQPQHF
TRBV6-5	TRBJ1-1	NA	NA	TGTGCCAGCAGTTTTAAGGGTTGGACTGAAGCTTTCTTT	CASSFKGWTEAFF
TRBV7-6	TRBJ2-5	TRBD2	NA	TGTGCCAGCAGGGGCCAACTAGCGGGGCAAGAGACCCAGTACTTC	CASRGQLAGQETQYF
TRBV7-2	TRBJ2-7	NA	NA	TGTGCCAGCAGCTTAGGCATCCAGCCCTACGAGCAGTACTTC	CASSLGIQPYEQYF
TRBV30	TRBJ1-2	NA	NA	TGTGCCTGGAGTGGGACCCCGGGACGGCGGAGCTATGGCTACACCTTC	CAWSGTPGRRSYGYTF
TRBV29-1	TRBJ2-5	NA	few	TGCAGCGTTGAACAGGCTGTCCAAGAGACCCAGTACTTC	CSVEQAVQETQYF
TRBV7-2	TRBJ2-3	NA	few	TGTGCCAGCAGCCTGACCATACACACCACAGATACGCAGTATTTT	CASSLTIHTTDTQYF
TRBV30	TRBJ1-2	NA	NA	TGTGCCTGGAACCGAGGACAGAAGGAGAACTATGGCTACACCTTC	CAWNRGQKENYGYTF
TRBV29-1	TRBJ2-7	TRBD1	NA	TGCAGCGCCGCAAGACAGGGACCGCCGACCGAGCAGTACTTC	CSAARQGPPTEQYF
TRBV18	TRBJ1-2	NA	NA	TGTGCCAGCTCACCCTCCGACAGCCCTTACAACTATGGCTACACCTTC	CASSPSDSPYNYGYTF
TRBV28	TRBJ2-1	NA	NA	TGTGCCAGCACCGAAATAGAGGGACTGGGCCAATCCTACAATGAGCAGTTCTTC	CASTEIEGLGQSYNEQFF
TRBV6-5	TRBJ2-7	NA	NA	TGTGCCAGCACTGATTCAGTCGGCTACGAGCAGTACTTC	CASTDSVGYEQYF
TRBV4-3	TRBJ1-2	NA	NA	TGCGCCAGCAGCCAAGATGTAGGCAGATCCTATGGCTACACCTTC	CASSQDVGRSYGYTF
TRBV30	TRBJ1-5	NA	NA	TGTGCCTGGAGTGTCTACCGGGATCAGCCCCAGCATTTT	CAWSVYRDQPQHF
TRBV30	TRBJ1-1	NA	NA	TGTGCCTGGAGTGTACTCGTTGGGACTGAAGCTTTCTTT	CAWSVLVGTEAFF
TRBV7-2	TRBJ2-3	TRBD2	NA	TGTGCCACCGAGGGGGGACTAGCCTTCACAGATACGCAGTATTTT	CATEGGLAFTDTQYF
TRBV14	TRBJ1-1	NA	few	TGTGCCAGCAGCACCTACCGGGGGGGAACTGAAGCTTTCTTT	CASSTYRGGTEAFF
TRBV29-1	TRBJ2-4	TRBD1	NA	TGCAGCGTAGCAGACAGGGGGCTGTCTCTAATAGCCAAAAACATTCAGTACTTC	CSVADRGLSLIAKNIQYF
TRBV7-9	TRBJ2-3	NA	NA	TGTGCCAGCAGCCGACACATGGGCCCCCGCACAGATACGCAGTATTTT	CASSRHMGPRTDTQYF
TRBV14	TRBJ2-1	NA	NA	TGTGCCAGCAGCTCCGGGGCGCCGAGAAGCAATGAGCAGTTCTTC	CASSSGAPRSNEQFF
TRBV25-1	TRBJ1-1	NA	few	TGTGCCAGCAGCCGAGATCGGGGCATAGGTGAAGCTTTCTTT	CASSRDRGIGEAFF
TRBV7-9	TRBJ1-4	NA	few	TGTGCCAGCAACTCCCGGGACAAGGAACTTGCAACTAATGAAAAACTGTTTTTT	CASNSRDKELATNEKLFF
TRBV6-6	TRBJ1-2	TRBD1	NA	TGTGCCAGCAGAGGACAGGGCTTCGGCTACACCTTC	CASRGQGFGYTF
TRBV10-2	TRBJ1-1	NA	NA	TGCGCCAGCAAACCCATGAACACTGAAGCTTTCTTT	CASKPMNTEAFF
TRBV29-1	TRBJ2-4	NA	few	TGCAGCGTTGCGGGGTTAGCCAAAAACATTCAGTACTTC	CSVAGLAKNIQYF
TRBV9	TRBJ1-2	NA	NA	TGTGCCAGCAGCCCCCGACAGGCCTATGGCTACACCTTC	CASSPRQAYGYTF
TRBV29-1	TRBJ2-1	TRBD2	NA	TGCAGCGCCACACAGCTTTCTAGCGGGGGATACAACCGTGAGCAGTTCTTC	CSATQLSSGGYNREQFF
TRBV2	TRBJ2-5	NA	NA	TGTGCCAGCAGTGAACGGCGTCTTCAAGAGACCCAGTACTTC	CASSERRLQETQYF
TRBV2	TRBJ1-1	NA	NA	TGTGCCAGCTCCCCAGATCGGGGTTTCACTGAAGCTTTCTTT	CASSPDRGFTEAFF
TRBV29-1	TRBJ1-1	TRBD1	once	TGCAGCGTAAGACAGGGGCAGAACACTGAAGCTTTCTTT	CSVRQGQNTEAFF
TRBV12-5	TRBJ1-2	NA	NA	TGTGCTAGTGGTTTGCCAAACGAGCCCTATGGCTACACCTTC	CASGLPNEPYGYTF
TRBV10-3	TRBJ2-7	NA	NA	TGTGCCATCTCCAGGGGTTCCTACGAGCAGTACTTC	CAISRGSYEQYF
TRBV5-1	TRBJ1-1	NA	NA	TGCGCCAGCAGCTTGGGAGTGAGGGGGGACACTGAAGCTTTCTTT	CASSLGVRGDTEAFF
TRBV23-1	TRBJ2-4	NA	once	TGCGCCAGCAGTCCACAGGGCTTGGGGAACATTCAGTACTTC	CASSPQGLGNIQYF
TRBV19	TRBJ1-5	TRBD1	NA	TGTGCCAGTAGTCCGACAGGGAATCAGCCCCAGCATTTT	CASSPTGNQPQHF
TRBV7-2	TRBJ1-2	NA	NA	TGTGCCAGCAGCTTGGCCAACCCAAACTATGGCTACACCTTC	CASSLANPNYGYTF
TRBV9	TRBJ2-1	NA	NA	TGTGCCAGCAGCGCCATGACTAGTATCAATGAGCAGTTCTTC	CASSAMTSINEQFF
TRBV30	TRBJ1-2	NA	NA	TGTGCCTGGAGTGTACTCGCAGGGGCAGGCTATGGCTACACCTTC	CAWSVLAGAGYGYTF
TRBV6-1	TRBJ1-2	TRBD1	NA	TGTGCCGGGGGACAGGGAAATTTCGGAGGATATGGCTACACCTTC	CAGGQGNFGGYGYTF
TRBV30	TRBJ2-1	TRBD1	NA	TGTGCCTGGAAAAGGACAGGATTTAATGAGCAGTTCTTC	CAWKRTGFNEQFF
TRBV7-9	TRBJ2-7	TRBD1	NA	TGTGCCAGCAGCCCCAGGGACAGGGGAAGTTACGAGCAGTACTTC	CASSPRDRGSYEQYF